The sequence of this T cell receptor beta chain was determined in a study of blood T cell repertoires in COVID-19. The germline gives CDR1 SNHLY, CDR2 FYNNEI. The CDR3 is 16 residues long. The germline V and J ends were trimmed by 4 bases and 1 base, with 15 bases remaining between them. Sequencing used immunoSEQ multiplex PCR; TCRdb keeps in-frame clones, though not all of them. Seen here are 250,000 to 300,000 clones, over 70% observed once, and the top ten hold approximately 5.3%. Sequencing input: peripheral blood. The TCR was taken from a man at least 80 years old with acute or convalescent COVID-19. The rearrangement links TRBV2 to TRBJ2-3, with a possible D match to TRBD1 (5 bases). CDR3 region: CASSVGVDRRTDTQYF. Here the CDR3 DNA reads TGTGCCAGCAGTGTAGGGGTTGACCGCCGCACAGATACGCAGTATTTT.